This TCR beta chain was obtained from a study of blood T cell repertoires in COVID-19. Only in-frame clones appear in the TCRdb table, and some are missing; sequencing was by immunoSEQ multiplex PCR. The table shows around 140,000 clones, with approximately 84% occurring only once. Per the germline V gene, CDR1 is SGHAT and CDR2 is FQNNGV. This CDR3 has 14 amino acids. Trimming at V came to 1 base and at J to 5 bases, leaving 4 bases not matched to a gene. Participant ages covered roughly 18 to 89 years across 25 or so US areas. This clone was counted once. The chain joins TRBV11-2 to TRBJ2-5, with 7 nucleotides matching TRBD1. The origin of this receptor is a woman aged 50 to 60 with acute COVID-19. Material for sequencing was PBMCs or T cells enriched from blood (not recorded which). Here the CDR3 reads CASSLGQGLETQYF. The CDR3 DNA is TGTGCCAGCAGCTTAGGACAGGGATTGGAGACCCAGTACTTC.